This record concerns one T cell receptor beta chain sequence. Antigen: not known. The data derive from a study of T cells in Graves' hyperthyroidism and ophthalmopathy. Study-wide background: Peripheral blood specimens were obtained at initial diagnosis, prior to any treatment.

Amplified TCR beta CDR3 regions came from RNA transcripts. Using the HTBI primer set, a first-round RT-PCR was run on the TCR CDR3. TCRdb redid the calling of the multiplex PCR reads with MiXCR, one entry per CDR3 protein. The sample includes about 600,000 distinct CDR3 sequences, 14% seen only once; the top ten take approximately 6.4%. Criteria for exclusion of patients were uncontrolled infection, other autoimmune disease, pregnancy or lactation. Looked up from germline, CDR1 is SNHLY and CDR2 is FYNNEI. V was shortened by 3 bases and J by 9 bases, with 15 bases between the two germline ends. This CDR3 spans 13 amino acids. Points from the study as a whole: From stable hyperthyroidism, ophthalmopathy was separated by a 13 V-J model.

This sequence originates from a woman younger than 30 with Graves' ophthalmopathy. What was sequenced was blood. The rearrangement uses TRBV2 and TRBJ2-7; TRBD2 might be the D (5 bases). CDR3: CASSDVLAGRQYF. The CDR3 nucleotides are TGTGCCAGCAGTGACGTGCTAGCTGGAAGGCAGTACTTC. Full variable domain (rest looked up from reference TRBV2 and TRBJ2-7): EPEVTQTPSHQVTQMGQEVILRCVPISNHLYFYWYRQILGQKVEFLVSFYNNEISEKSEIFDDQFSVERPDGSNFTLKIRSTKLEDSAMYFCASSDVLAGRQYFGPGTRLTVT.